Shown below are 14 T cell receptor beta chains from a single sample sequenced in a study of human T cells and chemical hapten exposure. MiXCR was run by TCRdb on the RACE reads, yielding one entry per CDR3 protein. Among some 200,000 distinct CDR3 sequences listed, around 30% were seen once. Time point in this sample: pre-sensitization, week 0. Treatment of the sample: therapeutic diphenylcyclopropenone sensitization with weekly scalp DPC. The sequenced sample was whole blood, obtained in connection with sensitization to the hapten diphenylcyclopropenone (DPC). The receptors come from a woman in her thirties with alopecia areata. Some clones in this sample may be carry-over from other donors' samples.

This clonotype was observed a handful of times. The chain employs TRBV20-1 and TRBJ1-2; 7 bases are shared with TRBD1. Germline V CDR1 and CDR2: DFQATT, SNEGSKA (reference sequence). The CDR3 loop spans 12 amino acids. V dropped 5 bases and J dropped 6; count of bases not matched to a gene: 6. CDR3 DNA: TGCAGTGCTCCCCGGACAGGCCATGGCTACACCTTC. Translating gives CSAPRTGHGYTF.

A note on this clonotype: The junction does not match germline at one end; this may be a read error. The chain uses TRBV27 and TRBJ2-1; 11 positions match TRBD2. CDR1 is MNHEY and CDR2 is SMNVEV in the germline V gene (reference sequence). The CDR3 has 15 residues. The CDR3 spells CASNLAGGLSYEQFF. CDR3 in DNA: TGTGCCAGCAATTTAGCGGGGGGGCTTAGCTATGAGCAGTTCTTC.

The chain couples TRBV15 to TRBJ2-1; D ambiguous. This CDR3 region has 14 residues. Looked up from germline, CDR1 is LNHNV and CDR2 is YYDKDF (reference sequence). V was pared by 0 bases and J by 5 bases, with 8 bases between. The CDR3 region is CATSRDYRDNEQFF. In DNA, the CDR3 is TGTGCCACCAGCAGAGACTACCGGGACAATGAGCAGTTCTTC.

This clonotype has just a few counts. The V gene is TRBV24-1, the J gene TRBJ1-1; 8 bases align to TRBD1. The germline V gene encodes CDR1 KGHDR and CDR2 SFDVKD. V gave up 5 bases and J gave up 4 bases; unmatched junction bases: 2. This CDR3 comprises 13 residues. The CDR3 reads CATSVGQGTEAFF. CDR3 nucleotide sequence: TGTGCCACCAGTGTAGGACAGGGCACTGAAGCTTTCTTT.

The chain carries TRBV7-9 and TRBJ2-1; 9 bases are shared with TRBD2. There are 18 residues in the CDR3. The germline V gene encodes CDR1 SEHNR and CDR2 FQNEAQ (reference sequence). Germline trimming cut 5 bases from V and 8 bases from J; bases unmatched to any gene: 19. CDR3 protein: CASSADLPSGTSIHEQFF. The CDR3, as DNA: TGTGCCAGCAGCGCGGATTTACCTTCCGGGACTAGCATTCATGAGCAGTTCTTC.

The chain links TRBV28 to TRBJ1-5; TRBD1 aligns across 8 bases. Germline trimming cut 4 bases from V and 8 bases from J; bases unmatched to any gene: 7. This CDR3 comprises 14 residues. In germline, CDR1 is MDHEN, CDR2 SYDVKM. CDR3 protein: CASSSPGGLKPQHF. Here the CDR3 DNA reads TGTGCCAGCAGTTCCCCAGGGGGCCTGAAGCCCCAGCATTTT. The full variable domain, completed using reference TRBV28 and TRBJ1-5, is DVKVTQSSRYLVKRTGEKVFLECVQDMDHENMFWYRQDPGLGLRLIYFSYDVKMKEKGDIPEGYSVSREKKERFSLILESASTNQTSMYLCASSSPGGLKPQHFGDGTRLSIL.

There are a few counts of this clonotype. The genes are TRBV24-1 and TRBJ2-3; D gene ambiguous. V lost 9 bases and J 2 bases, leaving 5 bases between the germline ends. The CDR3 is 11 residues long. Germline values: CDR1 KGHDR, CDR2 SFDVKD. For the CDR3, the DNA is TGTGCCACCTCATACACAGATACGCAGTATTTT. Translated, it gives CATSYTDTQYF.

This clonotype has a handful of counts. The chain links TRBV9 to TRBJ2-7, with a possible D match to TRBD1 (5 bases). The CDR3 loop spans 14 amino acids. CDR1 and CDR2 (germline): SGDLS, YYNGEE. The ends were cut back, 1 base at V and 1 base at J, with 9 bases in the middle. The DNA of the CDR3 is TGTGCCAGCAGCGTACAGGGCGGTTCCTACGAGCAGTACTTC. This codes for CASSVQGGSYEQYF. The variable domain in full, with the rest retrieved from reference TRBV9 and TRBJ2-7, is DSGVTQTPKHLITATGQRVTLRCSPRSGDLSVYWYQQSLDQGLQFLIQYYNGEERAKGNILERFSAQQFPDLHSELNLSSLELGDSALYFCASSVQGGSYEQYFGPGTRLTVT.

Only a few counts were recorded for this clonotype. CDR3 protein: CASSLDPSGGVRETQYF. For the CDR3, the DNA is TGCGCCAGCAGCTTGGACCCTAGCGGGGGCGTACGTGAGACCCAGTACTTC. The chain is built from TRBV5-1 and TRBJ2-5; 10 nucleotides align to TRBD2. The CDR3 extends over 17 amino acids. Trimming took 0 bases from V and 5 from J; bases not matched to a gene: 10. Germline loops: CDR1 SGHRS, CDR2 YFSETQ.

This clonotype has ten or more counts. The J gene is TRBJ1-2, the V gene TRBV28; a possible D gene is TRBD1 (6 bases). CDR3 size: 12 residues. Germline CDR1 MDHEN, CDR2 SYDVKM. Deletions cut 3 bases from V and 4 bases from J, with 6 bases between. The CDR3 coding sequence is TGTGCCAGCAGTTTGACAGGCTATGGCTACACCTTC. It is translated as CASSLTGYGYTF.

This rearrangement joins TRBV9 to TRBJ2-1; 8 bases are a match to TRBD1. In germline, CDR1 is SGDLS, CDR2 YYNGEE. The CDR3 spans 17 residues. The ends lost 0 bases at V and 4 bases at J; junction bases unmatched: 9. CDR3 DNA sequence: TGTGCCAGCAGCGTAGAGCCCCAGGGGGCGCGGTACAATGAGCAGTTCTTC. Translated: CASSVEPQGARYNEQFF.

This rearrangement joins TRBV5-1 to TRBJ1-1; D might be TRBD1 (5 bases). From germline, CDR1 is SGHRS and CDR2 YFSETQ. V was pared by 4 bases and J by 5 bases, with 12 bases between. There are 13 residues in the CDR3. As DNA, the CDR3 is TGCGCCAGCAGCCTAGGGGCGCGGACTGAAGCTTTCTTT. As protein: CASSLGARTEAFF.

The chain uses TRBV29-1 and TRBJ2-7; TRBD2 is a possible D gene (6 bases). CDR1 is SQVTM and CDR2 is ANQGSEA in the germline V gene. Trimming removed 1 base from V and 3 bases from J, with 19 bases in between. The CDR3 length is 16 residues. CDR3 DNA sequence: TGCAGCGTTGAAGTACCTGCAGGAGGGCCCTTCTACGAGCAGTACTTC. Its protein is CSVEVPAGGPFYEQYF.

The chain joins TRBV7-8 to TRBJ2-1, with 10 bases matching TRBD2. This CDR3 has 17 residues. V shed 4 bases, J shed 1 base, and the junction held 7 bases outside the gene matches. CDR1 is SGHVS and CDR2 is FQNEAQ in the germline V gene. CDR3 loop: CASSSSGRFWSYNEQFF. The CDR3 coding sequence is TGTGCCAGCAGCTCTAGCGGGAGATTTTGGTCCTACAATGAGCAGTTCTTC.